These 3 T cell receptor beta chains were all obtained from the same sample, sequenced in a study of CD8 T cells in Susac syndrome. Reverse transcription of roughly 0.45 to 1 ug RNA used random hexamers. One entry per CDR3 protein results from TCRdb running MiXCR on the immunoSEQ multiplex PCR reads. This table holds tens of thousands of distinct CDR3 sequences, approximately 96% found once. The sample comprised CD4+ T cells from PBMCs. The receptors stem from a human donor with multiple sclerosis.

This rearrangement joins TRBV2 to TRBJ2-1; 9 bases map to TRBD2. This CDR3 is built from 14 residues. CDR1 and CDR2 from the germline V gene are SNHLY and FYNNEI. The J segment lost 6 bases and the V segment lost 5 bases, leaving 5 bases of the junction unmatched. The CDR3 sequence: CASSTGLAGNEQFF. The DNA of the CDR3 is TGTGCCAGCAGTACGGGACTAGCAGGCAATGAGCAGTTCTTC.

The gene calls are TRBV7-2 and TRBJ2-3, with 8 bases fitting TRBD1. Trimming at V came to 2 bases and at J to 9 bases, leaving 7 bases not matched to a gene. The CDR3 extends over 14 amino acids. The germline V gene encodes CDR1 SGHTA and CDR2 FQGNSA. The CDR3 DNA sequence: TGTGCCAGCAGCTTATCCCAGGGGGCGGGAACGCAGTATTTT. This encodes CASSLSQGAGTQYF.

V is TRBV29-1 and J is TRBJ2-5, with D uncertain. This CDR3 has 13 residues. CDR1 and CDR2 from the germline V gene are SQVTM and ANQGSEA. V was clipped by 3 bases and J by 2 bases, with 10 bases between them. The CDR3 region is CSVDIRFQETQYF. CDR3 coding DNA: TGCAGCGTTGATATACGGTTTCAAGAGACCCAGTACTTC.